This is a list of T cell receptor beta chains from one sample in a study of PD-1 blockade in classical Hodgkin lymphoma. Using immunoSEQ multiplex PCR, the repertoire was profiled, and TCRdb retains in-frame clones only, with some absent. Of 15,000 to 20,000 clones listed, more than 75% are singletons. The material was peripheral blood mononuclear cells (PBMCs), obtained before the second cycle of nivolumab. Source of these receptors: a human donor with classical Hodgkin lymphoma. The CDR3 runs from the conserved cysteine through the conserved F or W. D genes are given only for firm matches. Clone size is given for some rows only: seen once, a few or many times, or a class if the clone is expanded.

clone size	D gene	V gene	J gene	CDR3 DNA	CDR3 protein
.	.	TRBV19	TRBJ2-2	TGTGCCAGTAGTATTAATATAGTTGGGGGAGAGCTGTTTTTT	CASSINIVGGELFF
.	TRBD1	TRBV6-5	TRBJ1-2	TGTGCCAGCAGTTACAGGGGGCTTGGCTACACCTTC	CASSYRGLGYTF
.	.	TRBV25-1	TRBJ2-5	TGTGCCAGCAGTGATCCTCTATGGGAGACCCAGTACTTC	CASSDPLWETQYF
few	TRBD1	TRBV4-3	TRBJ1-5	TGCGCCAGCAGCAGAGACAGGGGGCTAAGTCAGCCCCAGCATTTT	CASSRDRGLSQPQHF
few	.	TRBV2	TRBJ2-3	TGTGCCAGCAGTGAACGCGGGAGCACAGATACGCAGTATTTT	CASSERGSTDTQYF
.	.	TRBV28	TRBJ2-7	TGTGCCAGCAGTTTGGCCACCTCCTACGAGCAGTACTTC	CASSLATSYEQYF
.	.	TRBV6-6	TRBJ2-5	TGTGCCAGCAGTTACGGAGGGATAGAGACCCAGTACTTC	CASSYGGIETQYF
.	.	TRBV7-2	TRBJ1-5	TGTGCCAGCAGCTTCGAGGAGGGACACAATCAGCCCCAGCATTTT	CASSFEEGHNQPQHF
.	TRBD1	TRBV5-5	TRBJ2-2	TGTGCCAGCAGCACCTGGGACAGCCGTGACCAAATCAGGGAGCTGTTTTTT	CASSTWDSRDQIRELFF
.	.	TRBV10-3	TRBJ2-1	TGTGCCATCAGTGAAAGTAGGGGTAATGAGCAGTTCTTC	CAISESRGNEQFF
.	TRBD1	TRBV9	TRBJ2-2	TGTGCCAGCAGCCTAAGGGGACAGGGGGCAACCGGGGAGCTGTTTTTT	CASSLRGQGATGELFF
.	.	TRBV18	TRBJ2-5	TGTGCCAGCTCACCACCGTACACGTACCAAGAGACCCAGTACTTC	CASSPPYTYQETQYF
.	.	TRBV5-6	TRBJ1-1	TGTGCCAGCAGCTTGGCCAACGCGAACACTGAAGCTTTCTTT	CASSLANANTEAFF
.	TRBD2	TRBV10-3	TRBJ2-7	TGTGCCATCAGTGGAGGGACTAGCGGATCCTACGAGCAGTACTTC	CAISGGTSGSYEQYF
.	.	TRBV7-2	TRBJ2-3	TGTGCCAGCAGCTTAGAAGGAATCACAGATACGCAGTATTTT	CASSLEGITDTQYF
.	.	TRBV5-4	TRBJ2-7	TGTGCCAGCAGCGTCACGGGTCGGACCTACGAGCAGTACTTC	CASSVTGRTYEQYF
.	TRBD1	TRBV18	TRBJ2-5	TGTGCCAGCTCACCCGAAACAGGGGGTGAGACCCAGTACTTC	CASSPETGGETQYF
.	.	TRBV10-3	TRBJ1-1	TGTGCCATCAGTGAGGGAGTGGGCACTGAAGCTTTCTTT	CAISEGVGTEAFF
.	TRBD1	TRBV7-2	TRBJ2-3	TGTGCCAGCAGCTTCCTGGACAGGGGCTTGTATTTT	CASSFLDRGLYF
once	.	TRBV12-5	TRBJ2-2	TGTGCTAGTGGTTTGTTCCCCACCGGGGAGCTGTTTTTT	CASGLFPTGELFF
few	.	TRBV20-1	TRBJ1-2	TGCAGTGGGCAGGAAAACTATGGCTACACCTTC	CSGQENYGYTF
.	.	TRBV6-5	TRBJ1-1	TGTGCCAGCAGTTACTCGTGGGATGAAAGGAACACTGAAGCTTTCTTT	CASSYSWDERNTEAFF
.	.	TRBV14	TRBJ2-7	TGTGCCAGCAGCCAAGGGTCCTACGAGCAGTACTTC	CASSQGSYEQYF
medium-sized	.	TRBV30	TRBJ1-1	TGTGCCTGGAGTGTATACGCTGAAGCTTTCTTT	CAWSVYAEAFF
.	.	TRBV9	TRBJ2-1	TGTGCCAGCAGCGTAGGACTTAACAATGAGCAGTTCTTC	CASSVGLNNEQFF
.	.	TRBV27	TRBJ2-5	TGTGCCAGCAGTAGGGACGGGGTCGTAAGGGAGACCCAGTACTTC	CASSRDGVVRETQYF
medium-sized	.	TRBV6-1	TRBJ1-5	TGTGCCAGCAGACAGGTCAACAATCAGCCCCAGCATTTT	CASRQVNNQPQHF
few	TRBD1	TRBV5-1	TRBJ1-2	TGCGCCAGCAGCCCGCCGGGAGGGGGCTCTGGCTACACCTTC	CASSPPGGGSGYTF
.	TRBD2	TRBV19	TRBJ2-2	TGTGCCAGTAGTGATCCCGGGAGGCACGCGAACACCGGGGAGCTGTTTTTT	CASSDPGRHANTGELFF
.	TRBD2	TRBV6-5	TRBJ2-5	TGTGCCAGCAGCGTAGCGGGGGGCGGAGAGACCCAGTACTTC	CASSVAGGGETQYF
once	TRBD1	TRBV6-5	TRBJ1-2	TGTGCCAGCAGTTACTCGAGAGGGGGCCATGGCTACACCTTC	CASSYSRGGHGYTF
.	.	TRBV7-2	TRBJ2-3	TGTGCCAGCAGCTTCGGGACATACGATACGCAGTATTTT	CASSFGTYDTQYF
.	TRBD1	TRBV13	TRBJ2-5	TGTGCCAGCAGCTTAGGGACAGGGGTGGGAGAGACCCAGTACTTC	CASSLGTGVGETQYF
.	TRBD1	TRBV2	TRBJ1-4	TGTGCCAGCGGTCAACCGGGACAGGGTGAAAAACTGTTTTTT	CASGQPGQGEKLFF
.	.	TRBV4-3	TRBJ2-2	TGCGCCAGCAGCTCTCAACTAGGGGGAAGTACCGGTGAGCTGTTTTTT	CASSSQLGGSTGELFF
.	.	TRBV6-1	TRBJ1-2	TGTGCCAGCAGTGAAGTTCCCCGCGCCCCCGGGGCAGATGGCTACACCTTC	CASSEVPRAPGADGYTF
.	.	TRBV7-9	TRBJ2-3	TGTGCCAGCAGTTACCCTCCCCCGGAGGAAAGCACAGATACGCAGTATTTT	CASSYPPPEESTDTQYF
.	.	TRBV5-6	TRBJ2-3	TGTGCCAGCAGCTTGGGACTAGCAGATACGCAGTATTTT	CASSLGLADTQYF
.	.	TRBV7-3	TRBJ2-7	TGTGCCAGCAGCTCCGACTTGGGAGGCGAGCAGTACTTC	CASSSDLGGEQYF
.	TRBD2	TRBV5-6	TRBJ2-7	TGTGCCAGCAACCCCCGGGGCCTAGCGGGGCTTTCCTACGAGCAGTACTTC	CASNPRGLAGLSYEQYF
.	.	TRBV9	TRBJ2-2	TGTGCCAGCAGCATACGAGACTCCGGGGAGCTGTTTTTT	CASSIRDSGELFF
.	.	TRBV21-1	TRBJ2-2	TGTGCCAGCAGCAAAGACCCCAAGCCGAACACCGGGGAGCTGTTTTTT	CASSKDPKPNTGELFF
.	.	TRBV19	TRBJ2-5	TGTGCCAGTAGTATCGGCACCAGGGGTTCGACCCAGTACTTC	CASSIGTRGSTQYF